The source of this T cell receptor beta chain is a study of blood T cells in healthy people across ages. The germline V gene has CDR1 SGDLS and CDR2 YYNGEE. The CDR3 sequence is 16 residues long. Alongside a J-beta primer mix, a sample-barcoded 5' primer served in a second PCR lasting about 7 to 12 cycles. The authors tagged each cDNA molecule using a template-switch adaptor with 12 random nucleotides. TCRdb recomputed calls from the 5' RACE reads with MiXCR, one row per CDR3 protein. The data hold 1.2 million to 1.5 million distinct CDR3 sequences, with 42% observed a single time. The sample, approximately 11 milliliters of peripheral blood, was drawn from each donor. They isolated at least 7 million PBMCs from each sample. This clonotype was recorded only once.

The TCR comes from a woman aged 18-30 years in good health. Sequencing was done on a sample of blood. The chain employs TRBV9 and TRBJ2-1; TRBD2 matches at 13 bases. The J call may be faulty, since TRBJ2-7 better matches the DNA end. The CDR3 loop reads CASSPPGTSGDNEQYF. CDR3 coding DNA: TGTGCCAGCAGTCCCCCGGGGACTAGCGGGGACAATGAGCAGTACTTC.